The TCR beta chain under discussion was sequenced for a study of persistence of HIV-infected CD4 T cells. Study overall: Median time on suppressive ART was 7 to 9 years.

Whole-study findings and limits: CMV- and Gag-responding cells had lower TCRbeta richness than CD3/CD28-responding cells.

Per germline, CDR1 LGHDT and CDR2 YNNKEL (reference sequence). CDR3 length: 14 amino acids. V gave up 4 bases and J gave up 5 bases, with 14 bases separating them. The immunoSEQ assay was version 4, run in survey mode. Clones were sequenced by immunoSEQ multiplex PCR, and TCRdb holds only the in-frame ones, with some missing. The repertoire consists of approximately 35,000 clones, with about 81% occurring once and the leading ten covering roughly 0.97%. Cells were stimulated with overlapping HIV-1 Gag 15-mer peptides. CD40L/CD69 double-negative CD45RO-high memory CD4+ T cells were collected. Adults with HIV-1 started suppressive ART while chronically infected. Details on this clone: Its antigen is not identified.

The chain uses TRBV3-1 (or the pseudogene TRBV3-2) and TRBJ1-1; D might be TRBD1 (5 bases). The clonotype comes from an adult with HIV. The donor label of this sample is uncertain. The sequences come from cultured CD4+ T cells from PBMCs, collected from a patient who received antiretroviral therapy. The CDR3 DNA follows: TGTGCCAGCAGCCGTCCAGGGAGGGAAACTGAAGCTTTCTTT. Translating it yields CASSRPGRETEAFF.